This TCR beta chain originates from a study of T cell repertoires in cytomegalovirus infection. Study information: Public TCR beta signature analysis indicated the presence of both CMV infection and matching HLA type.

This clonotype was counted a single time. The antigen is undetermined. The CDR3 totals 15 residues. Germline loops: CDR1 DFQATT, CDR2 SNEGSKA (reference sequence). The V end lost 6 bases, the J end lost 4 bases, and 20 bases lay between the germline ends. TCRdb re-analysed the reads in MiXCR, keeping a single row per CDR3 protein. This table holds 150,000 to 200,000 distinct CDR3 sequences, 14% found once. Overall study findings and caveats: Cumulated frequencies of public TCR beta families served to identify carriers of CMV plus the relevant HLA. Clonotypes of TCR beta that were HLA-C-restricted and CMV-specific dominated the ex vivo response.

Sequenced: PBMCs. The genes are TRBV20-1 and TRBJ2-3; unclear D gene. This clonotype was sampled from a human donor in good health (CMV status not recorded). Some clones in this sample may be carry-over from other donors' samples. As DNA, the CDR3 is TGCAGTGCGCCCCTAACACCGAAACGGCCAGATACGCAGTATTTT. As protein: CSAPLTPKRPDTQYF.